This paragraph covers one T cell receptor beta chain sequence. The data were obtained in a study of blood T cell repertoires in COVID-19. Whole-study context: Samples of COVID-19 (acute and convalescent) were obtained from the United States, Italy and Spain.

CDR1 and CDR2 from the germline V gene are LGHNA and YNFKEQ. Trimming took 0 bases from V and 2 from J; bases not matched to a gene: 1. The CDR3 has 14 residues. Repertoires were generated with immunoSEQ multiplex PCR, while TCRdb's copy carries only in-frame clones and drops some. The sample gives tens of thousands of clones, approximately 83% of which show up once; 28% is in the top ten. V usage is TRBV4-2 and J usage is TRBJ2-7, with 7 bases lining up with TRBD2. What was sequenced was peripheral blood. This TCR was recovered from a human donor in a cohort sampled during active COVID-19. As DNA, the CDR3 is TGTGCCAGCAGCCAAGAGGGGGGGACCTACGAGCAGTACTTC. This encodes CASSQEGGTYEQYF.